Shown below are 26 T cell receptor beta chains from a single sample sequenced in a study of spatial heterogeneity in lung cancer. TCRdb re-derived calls from the 5' RACE reads in MiXCR, one entry per CDR3 protein. The sample yields some 54,000 distinct CDR3 sequences, less than 9.5% seen once. Time point denoted: blood at routine non-recurrence follow-up after resection. Unsorted whole RNA of tumor, nontumor lung or frozen PBMC was sequenced. The specimen comprised PBMCs, sampled at follow-up. All receptors derive from a female donor with early-stage non-small cell lung cancer.

Comment on this clonotype: With a much larger clone just one base away, this may be a read error. The chain joins TRBV5-1 to TRBJ2-3; possibly TRBD2 for D (7 bases). The CDR3 extends over 14 amino acids. V lost 4 bases, J lost 5 bases, and 14 bases lay in between. CDR1 is SGHRS and CDR2 is YFSETQ in the germline V gene. The CDR3 DNA reads as TGCGCCAGCAGCCGTGACGGGGGGCAAGATACGCAGTATTTT. Protein sequence: CASSRDGGQDTQYF.

The chain links TRBV20-1 to TRBJ2-1; TRBD2 might be the D (5 bases). Trimming left V 3 bases short and J 5 bases short, with 8 bases between. From germline, CDR1 is DFQATT and CDR2 SNEGSKA (reference sequence). The CDR3 sequence is 12 residues long. The CDR3 sequence is CSASSGNNEQFF. The CDR3 bases are TGCAGTGCTAGTTCCGGGAACAATGAGCAGTTCTTC.

This clonotype was detected ten times or more. The CDR3: CASSLEGGSYEQYF. CDR3 bases: TGTGCCAGCAGCTTAGAGGGAGGGTCCTACGAGCAGTACTTC. The chain uses TRBV7-9 and TRBJ2-7; 7 nucleotides agree with TRBD2. Germline assignment: CDR1 SEHNR and CDR2 FQNEAQ (reference sequence). The CDR3 loop spans 14 amino acids. The V and J ends lost 1 base and 1 base, in that order; junction bases with no gene match: 1.

This clonotype was seen only a few times. The chain has TRBV6-6 and TRBJ1-1; 7 positions match TRBD1. The CDR3 contains 13 residues. From germline, CDR1 is MNHNY and CDR2 SVGAGI (reference sequence). V was pared by 2 bases and J by 4 bases, with 1 base of the junction left unmatched. The CDR3 region has the DNA TGTGCCAGCAGTTACGGGACAGCCACTGAAGCTTTCTTT. It specifies CASSYGTATEAFF.

This clonotype came up a few times. The final CDR3 position lacks the conserved phenylalanine or tryptophan, pointing to a likely read error. This rearrangement joins TRBV20-1 to TRBJ1-6; D might be TRBD1 (5 bases). V was cut by 0 bases and J by 10 bases, with 7 bases left in between. This CDR3 is 12 amino acids long. CDR1 and CDR2 (germline): DFQATT, SNEGSKA (reference sequence). CDR3 in amino acids: CSARDRGSPLHL. For the CDR3, the DNA is TGCAGTGCTAGAGATCGGGGGTCACCCCTCCACCTT.

The chain is built from TRBV20-1 and TRBJ2-2; D is ambiguous. With 2 bases removed from V and 1 base from J, the gap between germline ends came to 8 bases. The CDR3 extends over 14 amino acids. CDR1 DFQATT and CDR2 SNEGSKA come from the germline V gene (reference sequence). In DNA form, the CDR3 reads TGCAGTGCTAGAAACAGCTTGAACACCGGGGAGCTGTTTTTT. This sequence encodes CSARNSLNTGELFF.

The V gene is TRBV5-1, the J gene TRBJ1-2; 9 positions agree with TRBD1. Trimming took 3 bases from V and 9 from J; bases not matched to a gene: 12. The CDR3 loop spans 15 amino acids. The V gene's germline CDR1 is SGHRS and CDR2 YFSETQ. CDR3 sequence: CASSSEQGAKYSYTF. The CDR3 DNA sequence: TGCGCCAGCAGCTCCGAACAGGGGGCCAAGTATAGCTACACCTTC. Full variable domain (missing parts from reference TRBV5-1 and TRBJ1-2): KAGVTQTPRYLIKTRGQQVTLSCSPISGHRSVSWYQQTPGQGLQFLFEYFSETQRNKGNFPGRFSGRQFSNSRSEMNVSTLELGDSALYLCASSSEQGAKYSYTFGSGTRLTVV.

This clonotype was counted at least ten times. The rearrangement joins TRBV5-1 to TRBJ2-5; tentative D call: TRBD2 (6 bases). The CDR3 is 13 residues long. The germline V and J ends were trimmed by 3 bases and 7 bases, with 13 bases remaining between them. CDR1 is SGHRS and CDR2 is YFSETQ in the germline V gene. The chain's CDR3 is CASSSGLAATQYF. The CDR3 DNA sequence: TGCGCCAGCAGCTCTGGATTAGCGGCGACCCAGTACTTC.

This clonotype was counted many times. V usage is TRBV5-1 and J usage is TRBJ2-7; 8 bases are a match to TRBD1. The CDR3 is 13 residues long. Germline values: CDR1 SGHRS, CDR2 YFSETQ. V was pared by 1 base and J by 3 bases, with 0 bases of the junction left unmatched. This CDR3 reads CASSLTGGYEQYF. Here the CDR3 DNA reads TGCGCCAGCAGCTTGACAGGGGGCTACGAGCAGTACTTC.

Many counts were recorded for this clonotype. CDR3 sequence: CASSQVGAGGGTDTQYF. The CDR3 bases are TGTGCCAGCAGCCAAGTAGGAGCGGGGGGTGGCACAGATACGCAGTATTTT. The gene calls are TRBV4-2 and TRBJ2-3; TRBD2 matches at 9 bases. Losses at the gene ends were 1 base for V and 1 base for J; bases not matched to a gene: 6. Germline V CDR1 and CDR2: LGHNA, YNFKEQ. This CDR3 contains 17 residues.

This clonotype was seen ten or more times. Here the CDR3 reads CASSLDSWTEAFF. The CDR3 DNA sequence: TGTGCCAGCAGCTTAGATTCCTGGACTGAAGCTTTCTTT. The chain joins TRBV7-9 to TRBJ1-1; no clear D gene. The germline gives CDR1 SEHNR, CDR2 FQNEAQ (reference sequence). CDR3 size: 13 residues. Trimming shortened V by 1 base and J by 5 bases, and 8 bases separated the two germline ends. The variable domain in full, completed from reference TRBV7-9 and TRBJ1-1, reads DTGVSQNPRHKITKRGQNVTFRCDPISEHNRLYWYRQTLGQGPEFLTYFQNEAQLEKSRLLSDRFSAERPKGSFSTLEIQRTEQGDSAMYLCASSLDSWTEAFFGQGTRLTVV.

This clonotype was picked up a small number of times. The chain has TRBV7-2 and TRBJ2-5; D unclear. Germline assignment: CDR1 SGHTA and CDR2 FQGNSA. V shed 5 bases and J shed 1 base, with 8 bases lying between them. CDR3 length equals 13 residues. This chain's CDR3 is CASSPYGQETQYF. CDR3 DNA sequence: TGTGCCAGCAGCCCTTATGGCCAAGAGACCCAGTACTTC.

This clonotype was seen a handful of times. V and J are TRBV5-1 and TRBJ1-1, with D uncertain. This CDR3 is built from 13 residues. V was cut by 5 bases and J by 6 bases, with 14 bases left in between. Germline V CDR1 and CDR2: SGHRS, YFSETQ. The CDR3 here is CASRLLGAAEAFF. CDR3 in DNA: TGCGCCAGCAGACTACTTGGAGCCGCTGAAGCTTTCTTT.

J is TRBJ2-1 and V is TRBV19; 11 nucleotides line up with TRBD1. The germline V gene has CDR1 LNHDA and CDR2 SQIVND (reference sequence). Trimming cost V 6 bases and J 8 bases; bases outside gene matches: 6. The CDR3 totals 14 residues. As DNA, the CDR3 is TGTGCCAGTAGGGGGACAGGGGGTTTTGATGAGCAGTTCTTC. Encoded protein: CASRGTGGFDEQFF.

This sequence joins TRBV28 and TRBJ2-1; 10 bases agree with TRBD2. Trimming removed 7 bases from V and 9 bases from J; junction bases left unmatched: 6. Germline assignment: CDR1 MDHEN and CDR2 SYDVKM. CDR3 size: 13 residues. In DNA, the CDR3 is TGTGCCAGCACGGGACTAGCGTCGCGTGAGCAGTTCTTC. Residues: CASTGLASREQFF.

This clonotype was counted many times. The J gene is TRBJ2-3, the V gene TRBV5-1; 12 nucleotides match TRBD2. Germline CDR1 is SGHRS and CDR2 is YFSETQ. The CDR3 extends over 15 amino acids. V was pared by 3 bases and J by 5 bases, with 4 bases of the junction left unmatched. The CDR3 DNA follows: TGCGCCAGCAGCTCTAGCGGGGGGGCTGGAGATACGCAGTATTTT. Amino acids: CASSSSGGAGDTQYF. Filled out from reference TRBV5-1 and TRBJ2-3, the complete variable domain reads KAGVTQTPRYLIKTRGQQVTLSCSPISGHRSVSWYQQTPGQGLQFLFEYFSETQRNKGNFPGRFSGRQFSNSRSEMNVSTLELGDSALYLCASSSSGGAGDTQYFGPGTRLTVL.

This clonotype was picked up many times. The chain uses TRBV19 and TRBJ2-5; TRBD1 might be the D (6 bases). Trimming left V 7 bases short and J 5 bases short, with 14 bases between. Per the germline V gene, CDR1 is LNHDA and CDR2 is SQIVND (reference sequence). The CDR3 length is 13 residues. The CDR3: CASTPGAGETQYF. DNA for the CDR3: TGTGCCAGTACCCCAGGGGCCGGGGAGACCCAGTACTTC.

This clonotype was seen a handful of times. V usage is TRBV5-1 and J usage is TRBJ1-1; D is unresolved. Per germline, CDR1 SGHRS and CDR2 YFSETQ. This CDR3 spans 14 amino acids. Between the trimmed V and J ends, which lost 4 bases and 0 bases, there was a span of 10 bases. Written as DNA, the CDR3 is TGCGCCAGCAGCGCCTTTGGAATGAACACTGAAGCTTTCTTT. Protein sequence: CASSAFGMNTEAFF.

In its sample, this clonotype was seen a few times. This chain connects TRBV3-1 to TRBJ2-7; a possible D gene is TRBD2 (6 bases). Germline lookup yields CDR1 LGHDT and CDR2 YNNKEL (reference sequence). V lost 1 base and J lost 1, with 11 bases in between. The CDR3 is 15 amino acids. This chain's CDR3 is CASSQGLADSYEQYF. CDR3 nucleotides: TGTGCCAGCAGCCAAGGGTTAGCGGATTCCTACGAGCAGTACTTC.

This chain joins TRBV7-9 and TRBJ2-5, with a possible D match to TRBD2 (6 bases). There are 13 residues in the CDR3. Germline V gene lookup returns CDR1 SEHNR and CDR2 FQNEAQ (reference sequence). Trimming took off 2 bases at V and 4 bases at J, with 8 bases between the two ends. The CDR3 sequence: CASSLMGGETQYF. The CDR3 coding sequence is TGTGCCAGCAGCTTAATGGGAGGAGAGACCCAGTACTTC.

This clonotype appeared many times. The chain couples TRBV2 to TRBJ2-5; D unresolved. This CDR3 comprises 11 residues. The germline CDR1 and CDR2 sequences are SNHLY and FYNNEI. V lost 9 bases and J 3 bases, leaving 8 bases between the germline ends. The CDR3 DNA reads as TGTGCCAGTCGACGGGAAGAGACCCAGTACTTC. Amino acids: CASRREETQYF.

This clonotype was detected once. This may be a read error: a much more frequent sequence differs by one nucleotide. The chain carries TRBV7-2 and TRBJ2-7; the D is unclear. Between the trimmed V and J ends, which lost 1 base and 4 bases, there was a span of 5 bases. The CDR3 covers 12 residues. The germline CDR1 and CDR2 sequences are SGHTA and FQGNSA. CDR3 region: CASSLVGYEQYF. The CDR3, as DNA: TGTGCCAGCAGCTTAGTAGGGTACGAGCAGTACTTC.

The chain carries TRBV19 and TRBJ1-2; a possible D gene is TRBD1 (5 bases). V lost 7 bases, J lost 4 bases, and 16 bases lay in between. This CDR3 contains 14 residues. CDR1 and CDR2 from the germline V gene are LNHDA and SQIVND (reference sequence). The CDR3 protein is CASMLGDSRYGYTF. The CDR3 coding sequence is TGTGCCAGTATGCTAGGAGACAGCCGCTATGGCTACACCTTC.

The V and J genes are TRBV5-1 and TRBJ2-3; D unclear. V was cut by 4 bases and J by 0 bases, with 12 bases left in between. The CDR3 extends over 15 amino acids. Per germline, CDR1 SGHRS and CDR2 YFSETQ. DNA of the CDR3: TGCGCCAGCAGCCTGAACGTCAGAAGCACAGATACGCAGTATTTT. This encodes CASSLNVRSTDTQYF.

This clonotype was counted between two and nine times. The chain carries TRBV13 and TRBJ1-2; 10 positions match TRBD1. The CDR3 sequence is 13 residues long. CDR1 is PRHDT and CDR2 is FYEKMQ in the germline V gene (reference sequence). The V gene end was trimmed by 3 bases and the J gene end by 6 bases; junction bases not matched to a gene: 1. In nucleotides, the CDR3 is TGTGCCAGCAGCTTCGGACAGGGGGATGGCTACACCTTC. Translating gives CASSFGQGDGYTF.

CDR3 nucleotide sequence: TGTGCCAGCCTGGCTATCCAGGGGGAGACCCAGTACTTC. It encodes CASLAIQGETQYF. This chain joins TRBV7-9 and TRBJ2-5; possible D gene TRBD1, 6 bases. The V end lost 8 bases, the J end lost 5 bases, and 15 bases lay between the germline ends. The germline V gene has CDR1 SEHNR and CDR2 FQNEAQ (reference sequence). CDR3 length: 13 amino acids.